The clone carrying this T cell receptor beta chain was found a few times. Its matching antigen is unknown. All of the isolated RNA was reverse transcribed, so expressed TCRB transcripts were sequenced. Deep immunoSEQ sequencing covered naive, central memory and regulatory T cell samples. Repertoires were generated with immunoSEQ multiplex PCR, while TCRdb's copy carries only in-frame clones and drops some. The data show over 100,000 clones, about a sixth seen once. Trimming cost V 1 base and J 3 bases, with 12 bases left between them. In germline, CDR1 is MGHRA, CDR2 YSYEKL. This CDR3 comprises 15 residues. These data belong to a study of beta chain features in type 1 diabetes. General study points: Healthy donors had naive, central memory and Treg TCRB repertoires that appeared less similar than those seen among patients. Individuals with type 1 diabetes displayed fewer insertions and more deletions at VDJ junctions. Moderate but significant shortening of TCRB CDR3s was recorded in all four CD4+ subsets from Type 1 diabetes patients.

The V call is TRBV4-1, the J call TRBJ2-5; the D call may be TRBD1 or TRBD2 (6 bases each). The clonotype was recovered from a man aged 30 to 39 with type 1 diabetes. Sequencing was done on a sample of central memory CD4+ T cells from blood. The CDR3 DNA sequence: TGCGCCAGCAGCCAAGCTCCTAGGGGGGAAGAGACCCAGTACTTC. Its translation is CASSQAPRGEETQYF.